The next 30 T cell receptor beta chains were all read from a single sample in a study of vaccination effects on CD4 cells after COVID-19. What these receptors recognize is not known. Subsequent to a culture period of under 11 days, CD4+ T cells were isolated. Sequencing used immunoSEQ multiplex PCR; TCRdb keeps in-frame clones, though not all of them. The sample has about 38,000 clones, 82% seen once; the top ten hold approximately 3%. The sample consisted of CD4+ T cells from PBMCs cultured without peptide, taken before COVID-19 vaccination. The source is a human donor who received a COVID-19 vaccine.

This clone has just one count. The same CDR3 also results from other DNA sequences found in this sample. This chain connects TRBV18 to TRBJ1-2, with D possibly matching TRBD1 (5 bases). V lost 3 bases, J lost 2 bases, and 16 bases lay in between. The germline gives CDR1 KGHSH, CDR2 LQKENI. The CDR3 runs to 16 residues. Written as DNA, the CDR3 is TGTGCCAGCTCACCGCCACGGCAGGGAATCAACTATGGCTACACCTTC. The encoded protein is CASSPPRQGINYGYTF.

The CDR3 coding sequence is TGTGCCAGTAGTATAGTGTTAGCCAAAAACATTCAGTACTTC. Translation gives CASSIVLAKNIQYF. The chain carries TRBV19 and TRBJ2-4; D remains ambiguous. Trimming shortened V by 1 base and J by 0 bases, and 4 bases separated the two germline ends. Germline-derived CDR1 and CDR2 are LNHDA and SQIVND (reference sequence). The CDR3 runs 14 residues.

The genes are TRBV25-1 and TRBJ2-3; D is uncertain. The CDR3 runs to 12 residues. Germline V gene lookup returns CDR1 MGHDK and CDR2 SYGVNS. The ends were cut back, 9 bases at V and 2 bases at J, with 9 bases in the middle. CDR3 residues: CASRMHTDTQYF. CDR3 nucleotides: TGTGCCAGTCGGATGCACACAGATACGCAGTATTTT.

This chain uses TRBV3-1 (or the pseudogene TRBV3-2) with TRBJ1-3, with a tentative D call TRBD1 (6 bases). Trimming cost V 1 base and J 4 bases, with 14 bases left between them. Per germline, CDR1 LGHDT and CDR2 YNNKEL (reference sequence). This CDR3 has 16 residues. The CDR3 is CASSQGRTGLGNTIYF. In nucleotides, the CDR3 is TGTGCCAGCAGCCAAGGTCGCACAGGGTTAGGAAACACCATATATTTT.

CDR3 nucleotide sequence: TGTGCCACCGGAGAACAGGGAACTTCGGAAAAACTGTTTTTT. Protein: CATGEQGTSEKLFF. The V call is TRBV24-1, the J call TRBJ1-4; maybe TRBD1 (6 bases). V was shortened by 9 bases and J by 8 bases, with 18 bases between the two germline ends. CDR1 is KGHDR and CDR2 is SFDVKD in the germline V gene. CDR3 length: 14 residues.

The chain recombines TRBV19 with TRBJ2-2; 7 bases are a match to TRBD1. The CDR3 loop spans 12 amino acids. Trimming at V came to 6 bases and at J to 5 bases, leaving 0 bases not matched to a gene. The germline V gene encodes CDR1 LNHDA and CDR2 SQIVND (reference sequence). CDR3 residues: CASSRGTGELFF. For the CDR3, the DNA is TGTGCCAGTAGCAGGGGGACCGGGGAGCTGTTTTTT.

The rearrangement uses TRBV6-5 and TRBJ1-4, with a weak D call TRBD1 (5 bases). The ends were cut back, 6 bases at V and 8 bases at J, with 13 bases in the middle. CDR1 is MNHEY, CDR2 SVGAGI, per germline. This CDR3 is built from 13 residues. The CDR3 DNA reads as TGTGCCAGCAGGGGACTGAGCCGCGAAAAACTGTTTTTT. Translation gives CASRGLSREKLFF.

The rearrangement joins TRBV7-2 to TRBJ2-4, with a weak D call TRBD1 (7 bases). The V end was cut by 5 bases, the J end by 6 bases, with 17 bases between. CDR1 and CDR2 (germline): SGHTA, FQGNSA. The CDR3 is made up of 15 amino acids. CDR3 sequence reads: CASSPQWGDRNIQYF. DNA for the CDR3: TGTGCCAGCAGCCCTCAATGGGGGGACAGAAACATTCAGTACTTC. The variable domain in full, completed from reference TRBV7-2 and TRBJ2-4, reads GAGVSQSPSNKVTEKGKDVELRCDPISGHTALYWYRQSLGQGLEFLIYFQGNSAPDKSGLPSDRFSAERTGGSVSTLTIQRTQQEDSAVYLCASSPQWGDRNIQYFGAGTRLSVL.

This clone turned up a few times. The CDR3 DNA is TGTGCCAGCGGCCCCTCGGGAACCGGGGAGCTGTTTTTT. Translating gives CASGPSGTGELFF. The chain couples TRBV7-3 to TRBJ2-2; a possible D gene is TRBD2 (5 bases). V lost 8 bases and J lost 5, with 12 bases in between. Germline CDR1 is SGHTA and CDR2 is FQGTGA. The CDR3 contains 13 residues.

The chain couples TRBV18 to TRBJ1-2; TRBD1 matches 8 bases. J was trimmed by 4 bases and V by 3 bases; bases with no gene match: 7. This CDR3 is built from 15 residues. The germline CDR1 and CDR2 sequences are KGHSH and LQKENI. CDR3 sequence reads: CASSPSTDRVYGYTF. In nucleotides, the CDR3 is TGTGCCAGCTCACCGAGTACGGACAGGGTCTATGGCTACACCTTC.

The chain combines TRBV24-1 with TRBJ2-2; TRBD1 aligns across 7 bases. There are 17 residues in the CDR3. CDR1 is KGHDR, CDR2 SFDVKD, per germline. V shed 7 bases, J shed 6 bases, and the junction held 16 bases outside the gene matches. The CDR3 is CATSEHRDSPSAGELFF. The CDR3 nucleotides are TGTGCCACCAGCGAACACCGGGACAGCCCTTCCGCCGGGGAGCTGTTTTTT.

The chain recombines TRBV4-2 with TRBJ1-6; 7 nucleotides agree with TRBD1. This CDR3 has 16 amino acids. Germline CDR1 LGHNA, CDR2 YNFKEQ. The ends lost 5 bases at V and 8 bases at J; junction bases unmatched: 12. The CDR3 reads CASSDRQGLRHSPLHF. Here the CDR3 DNA reads TGTGCCAGCAGCGATAGACAGGGCCTAAGGCATTCACCCCTCCACTTT.

The rearrangement links TRBV12-3 or TRBV12-4 to TRBJ2-2; D call uncertain. CDR3 length equals 12 residues. The ends were cut back, 3 bases at V and 6 bases at J, with 5 bases in the middle. CDR3 DNA: TGTGCCAGCAGTTTTGGACCCGGGGAGCTGTTTTTT. Translation gives CASSFGPGELFF.

The V call is TRBV11-2, the J call TRBJ2-7; no clear D gene. Deletions cut 2 bases from V and 4 bases from J, with 6 bases between. Germline V gives CDR1 SGHAT, CDR2 FQNNGV. There are 12 residues in the CDR3. The CDR3 sequence: CASSLIGYEQYV. CDR3 DNA: TGTGCCAGCAGCTTAATAGGGTACGAGCAGTACGTC.

The DNA of the CDR3 is TGCGCCAGCAGCCAAGGATCGACAGGGGGTTATGGCTACACCTTC. The encoded protein is CASSQGSTGGYGYTF. The genes are TRBV4-3 and TRBJ1-2; TRBD1 aligns across 9 bases. The V segment lost 1 base and the J segment 5 bases; nucleotides outside the gene matches: 5. The CDR3 has 15 amino acids. The germline gives CDR1 LGHNA, CDR2 YSLEER.

This rearrangement joins TRBV6-6 to TRBJ1-3, with 8 bases identical to TRBD1. The germline CDR1 and CDR2 sequences are MNHNY and SVGAGI (reference sequence). The length of the CDR3 is 15 residues. After removal of 2 bases from V and 3 bases from J, the junction contained 3 bases not matched to a gene. The CDR3 sequence is CASSYHGQGGNTIYF. The CDR3 DNA reads TGTGCCAGCAGTTACCATGGACAGGGTGGAAACACCATATATTTT.

The chain combines TRBV6-5 with TRBJ2-7, with D possibly matching TRBD2 (5 bases). Germline V gives CDR1 MNHEY, CDR2 SVGAGI. The V and J ends lost 6 bases and 6 bases respectively, with 18 bases between them. The CDR3 contains 14 residues. Here the CDR3 reads CASRPRTVSGEQYV. In nucleotides, the CDR3 is TGTGCCAGCAGACCCCGGACTGTATCAGGCGAGCAGTACGTC.

The V and J genes are TRBV21-1 and TRBJ2-7; the listed D gene, TRBD1, was not tested against the DNA. TRBV21-1 counts as a pseudogene. The CDR3 has 16 residues. CDR3 in DNA: TGTGCCAGCAGCACAGTAGACAGGGATCTCCGCTACGAGCAGTACGTC. Its protein product is CASSTVDRDLRYEQYV.

This clone occurred once. The chain links TRBV7-2 to TRBJ2-1, with D perhaps TRBD2 (6 bases). The CDR3 consists of 15 residues. The germline V gene has CDR1 SGHTA and CDR2 FQGNSA. V was clipped by 4 bases and J by 7 bases, with 17 bases between them. Here the CDR3 reads CASSYDSTRGNEQFF. CDR3 nucleotides: TGTGCCAGCAGCTACGACTCGACTCGGGGGAATGAGCAGTTCTTC.

The rearrangement uses TRBV5-1 and TRBJ2-5; no clear D. V was shortened by 2 bases and J by 2 bases, with 7 bases between the two germline ends. There are 13 residues in the CDR3. Germline CDR1 and CDR2: SGHRS and YFSETQ. The chain's CDR3 is CASSFMEQETQYF. In DNA, the CDR3 is TGCGCCAGCAGCTTCATGGAGCAAGAGACCCAGTACTTC.

This sequence joins TRBV27 and TRBJ2-5, with 7 bases matching TRBD1. Unmatched junction bases numbered 1, after V lost 1 base and J lost 5 bases. Per the germline V gene, CDR1 is MNHEY and CDR2 is SMNVEV (reference sequence). CDR3 length equals 13 residues. The CDR3 sequence: CASSLFRGETQYF. The DNA of the CDR3 is TGTGCCAGCAGTTTATTCAGGGGGGAGACCCAGTACTTC.

This clone was picked up one time. V is TRBV6-5 and J is TRBJ1-2; D is uncertain. The germline gives CDR1 MNHEY, CDR2 SVGAGI. This CDR3 is built from 12 residues. The germline V and J ends were trimmed by 7 bases and 1 base, with 7 bases remaining between them. CDR3 nucleotides: TGTGCCAGCACCCTCGTTAACTATGGCTACACCTTC. This gives the protein CASTLVNYGYTF.

This clone showed up just once. This sequence joins TRBV11-2 and TRBJ2-3, with D possibly being TRBD1 or TRBD2 (5 bases each). The V gene's germline CDR1 is SGHAT and CDR2 FQNNGV. Trimming removed 4 bases at V and 3 bases at J, with 14 bases between. The CDR3 runs 15 residues. CDR3 in DNA: TGTGCCAGCAGCTGGGGACGGCCTTCGACAGATACGCAGTATTTT. This translates into CASSWGRPSTDTQYF.

The chain recombines TRBV28 with TRBJ1-6, with D possibly TRBD1 on 5 matching bases. V lost 5 bases to trimming and J lost 8 bases, with 16 bases between them. This CDR3 has 15 residues. Germline CDR1 and CDR2: MDHEN and SYDVKM. CDR3 residues: CASSTPDIGDSPLHF. The CDR3 region has the DNA TGTGCCAGCAGTACCCCCGATATAGGGGATTCACCCCTCCACTTT.

The chain uses TRBV2 and TRBJ2-3, with TRBD2 matching over 13 bases. This CDR3 contains 15 residues. Germline V gives CDR1 SNHLY, CDR2 FYNNEI. The junction had 6 bases not matched to a gene; V was cut back by 7 bases and J by 5 bases. Here the CDR3 DNA reads TGTGCCAGCACGGGACTAGCGGGGATTGGAGATACGCAGTATTTT. Its translation is CASTGLAGIGDTQYF.

CDR3 sequence: CASSSTGRGDYGYTF. The CDR3 DNA sequence: TGTGCCAGCAGCTCGACAGGGAGAGGTGACTATGGCTACACCTTC. The V gene is TRBV5-4, the J gene TRBJ1-2, with TRBD1 identical over 7 bases. This CDR3 comprises 15 residues. Germline CDR1 SGHNT, CDR2 YYREEE (reference sequence). V shed 3 bases and J 3 bases; nucleotides not matched to a gene: 8.

The chain joins TRBV6-5 to TRBJ2-1; TRBD1 might be the D (6 bases). The CDR3 extends over 14 amino acids. The germline CDR1 and CDR2 sequences are MNHEY and SVGAGI. With 8 bases removed from V and 0 bases from J, the gap between germline ends came to 11 bases. The chain's CDR3 is CASRSGVSYNEQFF. The DNA for the CDR3 is TGTGCCAGCCGGTCAGGGGTCTCCTACAATGAGCAGTTCTTC.

The chain links TRBV19 to TRBJ2-1; either TRBD1 or TRBD2 may fit D (5 bases each). The CDR3 contains 17 residues. Between the trimmed V and J ends, which lost 3 bases and 1 base, there was a span of 16 bases. Germline CDR1 and CDR2: LNHDA and SQIVND (reference sequence). CDR3: CASSIARGRRSYNEQFF. CDR3 nucleotides: TGTGCCAGTAGTATTGCGAGGGGAAGGAGATCCTACAATGAGCAGTTCTTC. Full variable domain (rest looked up from reference TRBV19 and TRBJ2-1): DGGITQSPKYLFRKEGQNVTLSCEQNLNHDAMYWYRQDPGQGLRLIYYSQIVNDFQKGDIAEGYSVSREKKESFPLTVTSAQKNPTAFYLCASSIARGRRSYNEQFFGPGTRLTVL.

The V and J genes are TRBV7-3 and TRBJ2-3; 9 nucleotides agree with TRBD2. Germline assignment: CDR1 SGHTA and CDR2 FQGTGA. V was pared by 5 bases and J by 1 base, with 4 bases of the junction left unmatched. CDR3 length: 15 residues. This chain's CDR3 is CASSLWTSGTDTQYF. The CDR3 DNA reads as TGTGCCAGCAGCCTCTGGACTAGCGGCACAGATACGCAGTATTTT.

This clone has a handful of counts. V and J are TRBV2 and TRBJ2-7; possibly TRBD2 for D (6 bases). The germline CDR1 and CDR2 sequences are SNHLY and FYNNEI. The CDR3 is 13 residues long. Trimming cost V 4 bases and J 6 bases, with 13 bases left between them. CDR3 sequence: CASSVQGSGEQYV. CDR3 bases: TGTGCCAGCAGTGTTCAGGGTAGCGGCGAGCAGTACGTC.